This TCR beta chain emerged from a study of shared clonotypes between healthy human individuals. Study at large: Researchers drew samples from a couple of women and a few men aged 18 to 49. Study findings and constraints: A limitation of the genetic and exposure-history diversity represented arose from few donors.

Subsets obtained from CD4+ cells comprised CD45RA+ naive and CD45RA-negative memory cells. The assay was immunoSEQ multiplex PCR, and TCRdb's table has in-frame clones only and misses some. The table lists 600,000 to 700,000 clones, around three quarters of them singletons, with more than 1.5% in the top ten. A remark on this clone: Its target is not known.

The CDR3 extends over 13 amino acids. Trimming pared 5 bases from V and 4 bases from J, leaving 12 bases between. CDR1 and CDR2 (germline): SEHNR, FQNEAQ (reference sequence). This sequence originates from a woman in her 30s in good health. The chain couples TRBV7-9 to TRBJ2-7; tentatively, D is TRBD2 (6 bases). Sequences were obtained from memory CD4+ T cells sorted from blood. The subset denotes: CD45RA-negative fraction. DNA of the CDR3: TGTGCCAGCAGCATGGGACTTCTTTACGAGCAGTACTTC. Translation: CASSMGLLYEQYF.